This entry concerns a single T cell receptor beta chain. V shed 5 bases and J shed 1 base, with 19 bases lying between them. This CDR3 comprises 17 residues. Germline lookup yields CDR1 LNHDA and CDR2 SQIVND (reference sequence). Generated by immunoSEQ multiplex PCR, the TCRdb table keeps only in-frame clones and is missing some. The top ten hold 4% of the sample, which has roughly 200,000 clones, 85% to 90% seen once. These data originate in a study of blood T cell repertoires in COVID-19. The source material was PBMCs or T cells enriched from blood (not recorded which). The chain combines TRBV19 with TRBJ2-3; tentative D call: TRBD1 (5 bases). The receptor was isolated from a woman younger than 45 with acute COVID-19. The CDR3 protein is CASSQAGRRLGTDTQYF. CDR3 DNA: TGTGCCAGTAGTCAGGCAGGGCGACGCTTGGGCACAGATACGCAGTATTTT.